This T cell receptor (beta chain) was sequenced in a study of OX40 agonist ivuxolimab in advanced cancers. The overall study: The diagnoses of dose-escalation patients were hepatocellular carcinoma, melanoma, renal cell or head and neck cancer. Aged roughly 20 to 79 with a mean of approximately 57 years, they were around 79% male. Findings and caveats of the study: Compared with others, partial responders at 0.1-3.0 mg/kg displayed clonal expansion among the lowest. There were, on average, more expanded clones in CD8+ T cells than in CD4+.

Of note for this clone: The antigen is unknown.

Germline V lookup: CDR1 MNHEY, CDR2 SVGAGI. The germline V and J ends were trimmed by 5 bases and 7 bases, with 11 bases remaining between them. CDR3 length: 12 residues. The repertoire was sequenced with immunoSEQ multiplex PCR; TCRdb's copy has only in-frame clones and lacks some. This table has more than 80,000 clones, more than 85% appearing once. This specimen consisted of CD4+ or CD8+ T cells sorted from blood, obtained in a trial of the OX40 agonist ivuxolimab. The sequence derives from an adult with an advanced solid tumor such as melanoma, head and neck, liver or kidney cancer. The chain joins TRBV6-5 to TRBJ1-1; D is unclear. As DNA, the CDR3 is TGTGCCAGCAGTAATCCAATCGGTGAAGCTTTCTTT. It yields the protein CASSNPIGEAFF.